The present TCR beta chain was sequenced within a study of blood T cell repertoires in COVID-19. Original analysis: How many nucleated cells were present was estimated from reference gene primer amplification. Here immunoSEQ multiplex PCR was the method, and the copy in TCRdb shows in-frame clones only, minus some. V, J and clone size are those of that table, while D and trimming were read from the DNA. The profile covers under 100,000 clones, with about nine tenths appearing a single time and 4.5% to 6.5% taken by the ten largest. This receptor was identified in a man aged 60 to 75 with COVID-19, enrolled during active disease. The material sequenced was peripheral blood.

The CDR3 region has the DNA TGTGCCAGCATTCCCCCCGGGACGCTCTTTGGGCAGCGGGAGAACGAGCAGTACTTC. It is translated as CASIPPGTLFGQRENEQYF. The chain has TRBV6-4 and TRBJ2-7; 8 bases are a match to TRBD2. The V and J ends lost 7 bases and 5 bases, in that order; junction bases with no gene match: 25. Germline V gene sequence: CDR1 MRHNA, CDR2 SNTAGT. CDR3 length: 19 residues.